This entry lists 17 T cell receptor beta chains sequenced from one sample in a study of a mutant IDH1 vaccine in newly diagnosed glioma. Assay: immunoSEQ multiplex PCR; the TCRdb copy retains only in-frame clones and omits some. Counted here are some 25,000 clones, roughly 87% occurring once; the ten biggest clones make up approximately 3.6%. Documented time point: week 47, end of study. The investigators gave 300 ug of mutant IDH1 20-mer peptide in each vaccine dose, together with topical imiquimod. Antigen specificity for these receptors is unknown. Sequenced material: PBMCs, taken from a glioma patient whose treatment included an IDH1 peptide vaccine. The receptors come from a man aged 35 to 55 with glioma. Some clones in this sample may be carry-over from other donors' samples.

The J gene is TRBJ1-2, the V gene TRBV5-8; D is unresolved. The CDR3 runs 11 residues. V lost 0 bases and J lost 9, with 6 bases in between. In germline, CDR1 is SGHTS, CDR2 YDEGEE. Here the CDR3 DNA reads TGTGCCAGCAGCTTGGCCGGGAGCTACACCTTC. Protein sequence: CASSLAGSYTF.

The chain combines TRBV5-8 with TRBJ1-3, with no clear D. This CDR3 is built from 12 residues. Germline V gene data show CDR1 as SGHTS and CDR2 as YDEGEE. V was clipped by 0 bases and J by 8 bases, with 6 bases between them. CDR3 in DNA: TGTGCCAGCAGCTTGGTGGCGGACACCATATATTTT. It encodes CASSLVADTIYF.

DNA for the CDR3: TGTGCCAGCAGCCCAGGACGCCCAAACACCGGGGAGCTGTTTTTT. It translates to CASSPGRPNTGELFF. This sequence joins TRBV7-7 and TRBJ2-2; unclear D gene. The CDR3 has 15 amino acids. Germline V gives CDR1 SSHAT, CDR2 FNYEAQ (reference sequence). V was cut by 5 bases and J by 2 bases, with 12 bases left in between.

The chain is built from TRBV15 and TRBJ2-7; D gene ambiguous. V gave up 1 base and J gave up 8 bases, with 15 bases separating them. This CDR3 is built from 14 residues. The germline CDR1 and CDR2 sequences are LNHNV and YYDKDF (reference sequence). The CDR3 sequence is CATSRATPQMQQYF. The CDR3 DNA follows: TGTGCCACCAGCAGAGCTACCCCACAAATGCAGCAGTACTTC.

This clone has only a few counts. This rearrangement joins TRBV5-4 to TRBJ2-3, with 9 nucleotides matching TRBD2. Trimming at V came to 4 bases and at J to 5 bases, leaving 8 bases not matched to a gene. The CDR3 loop spans 15 amino acids. Germline V lookup: CDR1 SGHNT, CDR2 YYREEE (reference sequence). CDR3 sequence (DNA): TGTGCCAGCAGCCCGGGAGGTAGCGGGGGAGATACGCAGTATTTT. It translates to CASSPGGSGGDTQYF.

This chain joins TRBV9 and TRBJ2-3; 11 nucleotides align to TRBD2. J gave up 1 base and V 0 bases, and 7 bases lay outside the gene matches. The CDR3 extends over 18 amino acids. The germline CDR1 and CDR2 sequences are SGDLS and YYNGEE. The CDR3 nucleotides are TGTGCCAGCAGCGTAGGGTCTAGCGGGGGGCACGGCACAGATACGCAGTATTTT. Its protein product is CASSVGSSGGHGTDTQYF.

CDR3 loop: CASRGDRYEQYF. DNA of the CDR3: TGTGCCAGCAGGGGGGACCGCTACGAGCAGTACTTC. V gene TRBV5-4 combines with J gene TRBJ2-7, with D perhaps matching TRBD1 or TRBD2 (5 bases each). Germline lookup yields CDR1 SGHNT and CDR2 YYREEE (reference sequence). V shed 5 bases and J shed 3 bases, with 9 bases lying between them. CDR3 length: 12 residues.

This clone was recorded a few times. The chain employs TRBV5-5 and TRBJ1-1; TRBD1 is a possible D gene (5 bases). There are 13 residues in the CDR3. Looked up from germline, CDR1 is SGHKS and CDR2 is YYEKEE (reference sequence). Trimming left V 6 bases short and J 4 bases short, with 13 bases between. For the CDR3, the DNA is TGTGCCAGCACCGCGTTGGGGGGCACTGAAGCTTTCTTT. Encoded protein: CASTALGGTEAFF.

V is TRBV5-1 and J is TRBJ2-7; D is perhaps TRBD2 (6 bases). Germline CDR1 is SGHRS and CDR2 is YFSETQ. The CDR3 contains 13 residues. V shed 0 bases and J shed 7 bases, with 11 bases lying between them. The CDR3 nucleotides are TGCGCCAGCAGCTTGGAGGCTAGCGCTGAGCAGTACTTC. Amino acids: CASSLEASAEQYF.

This chain connects TRBV7-9 to TRBJ1-5, with D perhaps matching TRBD1 (6 bases). Trimming pared 5 bases from V and 0 bases from J, leaving 14 bases between. The CDR3 spans 16 residues. Germline V gives CDR1 SEHNR, CDR2 FQNEAQ (reference sequence). The CDR3 protein is CASSHDRSYSNQPQHF. In DNA form, the CDR3 reads TGTGCCAGCAGCCACGACAGGAGTTATAGCAATCAGCCCCAGCATTTT.

Only one count was recorded for this clone. The chain recombines TRBV7-9 with TRBJ2-5; TRBD1 matches at 9 bases. V lost 5 bases to trimming and J lost 4 bases; unmatched junction nucleotides: 8. This CDR3 has 15 residues. Germline CDR1 is SEHNR and CDR2 is FQNEAQ (reference sequence). The DNA for the CDR3 is TGTGCCAGCAGCCCACCCGGACAGGGGTTAGAGACCCAGTACTTC. Translating gives CASSPPGQGLETQYF. The variable domain in full, completed from reference TRBV7-9 and TRBJ2-5, reads DTGVSQNPRHKITKRGQNVTFRCDPISEHNRLYWYRQTLGQGPEFLTYFQNEAQLEKSRLLSDRFSAERPKGSFSTLEIQRTEQGDSAMYLCASSPPGQGLETQYFGPGTRLLVL.

The V and J genes are TRBV19 and TRBJ2-2; 7 bases fit TRBD1. V dropped 6 bases and J dropped 7; count of bases not matched to a gene: 11. The CDR3 loop spans 15 amino acids. Germline V CDR1 and CDR2: LNHDA, SQIVND (reference sequence). This CDR3 is CASRARGGDVGELFF. As DNA, the CDR3 is TGTGCCAGTAGAGCTAGAGGGGGCGATGTCGGGGAGCTGTTTTTT.

This clone was seen only once. The chain uses TRBV5-8 and TRBJ1-2; D not certain. This CDR3 is built from 11 residues. From germline, CDR1 is SGHTS and CDR2 YDEGEE. V gave up 4 bases and J gave up 8 bases, with 9 bases separating them. The CDR3, as DNA: TGTGCCAGCAGCCGTACTATGGGCTACACCTTC. Protein sequence: CASSRTMGYTF.

This clone was observed a few times. V gene TRBV2 combines with J gene TRBJ1-6; D is unresolved. The CDR3 is 15 amino acids. V gave up 4 bases and J gave up 0 bases, with 7 bases separating them. Germline CDR1 is SNHLY and CDR2 is FYNNEI. The DNA of the CDR3 is TGTGCCAGCAGTGGGGAGAGCTCCTATAATTCACCCCTCCACTTT. Translated: CASSGESSYNSPLHF.

The V call is TRBV10-3, the J call TRBJ2-7; 8 bases are a match to TRBD1. CDR1 is ENHRY and CDR2 is SYGVKD in the germline V gene. The CDR3 loop spans 13 amino acids. The trim removed 10 bases at V and 2 bases at J, leaving 7 bases unmatched. CDR3 coding DNA: TGTGCCACAGCAGGGGGCGCTCCCTACGAGCAGTACTTC. It encodes CATAGGAPYEQYF.

The chain has TRBV4-1 and TRBJ1-4; D is uncertain. The length of the CDR3 is 18 residues. Germline loops: CDR1 MGHRA, CDR2 YSYEKL. V gave up 1 base and J gave up 8 bases, with 23 bases separating them. CDR3 nucleotides: TGCGCCAGCAGCCAAGGTGGCTCCAGGAGTTATAATGTAGAAAAACTGTTTTTT. This translates into CASSQGGSRSYNVEKLFF.

The chain recombines TRBV6-6 with TRBJ1-6; the match to TRBD1 covers 7 bases. The ends lost 6 bases at V and 6 bases at J; junction bases unmatched: 2. Germline lookup yields CDR1 MNHNY and CDR2 SVGAGI (reference sequence). This CDR3 contains 13 residues. CDR3 DNA: TGTGCCAGCAGCGGGACAGCTAATTCACCCCTCCACTTT. Its protein product is CASSGTANSPLHF.